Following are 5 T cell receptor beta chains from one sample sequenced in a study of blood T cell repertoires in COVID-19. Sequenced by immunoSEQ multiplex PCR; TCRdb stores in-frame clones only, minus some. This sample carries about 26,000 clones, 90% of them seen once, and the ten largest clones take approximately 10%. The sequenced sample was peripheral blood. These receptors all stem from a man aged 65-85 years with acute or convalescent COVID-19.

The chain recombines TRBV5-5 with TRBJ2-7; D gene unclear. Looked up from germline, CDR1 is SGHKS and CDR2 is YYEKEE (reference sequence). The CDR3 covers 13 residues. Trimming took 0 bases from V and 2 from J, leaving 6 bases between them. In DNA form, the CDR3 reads TGTGCCAGCAGCTTGGAGCGACCCTACGAGCAGTACTTC. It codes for CASSLERPYEQYF.

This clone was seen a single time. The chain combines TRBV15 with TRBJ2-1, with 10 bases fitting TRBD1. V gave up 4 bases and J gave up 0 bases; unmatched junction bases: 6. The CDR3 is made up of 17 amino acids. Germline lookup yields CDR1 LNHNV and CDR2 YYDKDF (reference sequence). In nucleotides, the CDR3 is TGTGCCACCAGCACTTGGACAGGGGGTAGCTCCTACAATGAGCAGTTCTTC. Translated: CATSTWTGGSSYNEQFF.

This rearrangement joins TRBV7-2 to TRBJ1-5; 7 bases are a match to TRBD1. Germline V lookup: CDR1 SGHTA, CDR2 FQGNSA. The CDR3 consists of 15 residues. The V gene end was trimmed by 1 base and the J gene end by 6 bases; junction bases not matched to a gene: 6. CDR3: CASSLDGTAPQPQHF. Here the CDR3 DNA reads TGTGCCAGCAGCTTAGACGGGACAGCCCCTCAGCCCCAGCATTTT.

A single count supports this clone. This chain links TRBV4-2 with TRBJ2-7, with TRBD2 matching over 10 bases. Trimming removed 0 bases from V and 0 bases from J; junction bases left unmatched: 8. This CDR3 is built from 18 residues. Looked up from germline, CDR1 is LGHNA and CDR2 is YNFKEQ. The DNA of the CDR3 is TGTGCCAGCAGCCAAGATTTCCTAGCGGGAGCCCGCTCCTACGAGCAGTACTTC. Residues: CASSQDFLAGARSYEQYF.

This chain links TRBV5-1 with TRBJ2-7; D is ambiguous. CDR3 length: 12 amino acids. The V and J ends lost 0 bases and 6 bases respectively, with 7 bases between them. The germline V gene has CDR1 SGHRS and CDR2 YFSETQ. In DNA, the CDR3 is TGCGCCAGCAGCTTGGAAGCTCGCGAGCAGTACTTC. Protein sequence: CASSLEAREQYF. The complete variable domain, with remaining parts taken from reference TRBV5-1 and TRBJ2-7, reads KAGVTQTPRYLIKTRGQQVTLSCSPISGHRSVSWYQQTPGQGLQFLFEYFSETQRNKGNFPGRFSGRQFSNSRSEMNVSTLELGDSALYLCASSLEAREQYFGPGTRLTVT.